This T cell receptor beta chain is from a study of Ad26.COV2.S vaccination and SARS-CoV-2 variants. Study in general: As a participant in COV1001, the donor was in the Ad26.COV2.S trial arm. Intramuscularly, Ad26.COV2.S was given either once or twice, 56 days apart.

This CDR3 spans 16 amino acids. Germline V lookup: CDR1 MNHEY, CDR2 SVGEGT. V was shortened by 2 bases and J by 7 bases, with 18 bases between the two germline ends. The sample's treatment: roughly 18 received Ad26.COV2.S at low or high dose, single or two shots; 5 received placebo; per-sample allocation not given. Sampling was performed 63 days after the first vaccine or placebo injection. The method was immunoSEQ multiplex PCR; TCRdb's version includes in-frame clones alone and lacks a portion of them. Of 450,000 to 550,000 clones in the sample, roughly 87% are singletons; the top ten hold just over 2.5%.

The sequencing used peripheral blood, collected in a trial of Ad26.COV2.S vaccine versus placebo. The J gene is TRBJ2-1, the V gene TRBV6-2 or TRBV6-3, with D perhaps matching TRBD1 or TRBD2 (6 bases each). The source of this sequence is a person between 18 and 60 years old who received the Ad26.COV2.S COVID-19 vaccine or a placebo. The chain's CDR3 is CASSYPYREDRNEQFF. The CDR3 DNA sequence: TGTGCCAGCAGTTACCCCTACAGGGAGGATAGGAATGAGCAGTTCTTC.